This TCR beta chain was identified in a study of post-analysis software for immune sequencing data. Study-wide background: There were relapsing-remitting, secondary progressive and progressive-relapsing multiple sclerosis among the disease courses included.

General study points: Significantly lower normalized Chao1 diversity was found in patients with multiple sclerosis relative to controls. About five TRBV segments appeared more often in patients than in controls, and TRBV5-6, TRBV5-1 and TRBV20-1 were among these. F measure clustering grouped samples strongly by preparation batch.

Deletions cut 5 bases from V and 0 bases from J, with 5 bases between. CDR3 length: 14 residues. Germline V gene data show CDR1 as SGHAT and CDR2 as FQDESV (reference sequence). Every TCR beta cDNA library bore unique molecular identifiers. With roughly 0.95 to 11 million T cells as the source, a few hundred thousand cDNA molecules resulted. In TCRdb, the PCR reads were re-called with MiXCR into one record per CDR3 protein. The sample has hundreds of thousands of distinct CDR3 sequences; around 60% are singletons. Of note for this clonotype: Its antigen is not identified.

The clonotype comes from a girl aged 2-9 years with multiple sclerosis. Input material: blood. V is TRBV11-1 and J is TRBJ2-6; D gene ambiguous. The CDR3 nucleotides read TGTGCCAGCAGCGAACACTCTGGGGCCAACGTCCTGACTTTC. Its protein is CASSEHSGANVLTF. Looking up the rest from reference TRBV11-1 and TRBJ2-6 gives the full variable domain: EAEVAQSPRYKITEKSQAVAFWCDPISGHATLYWYRQILGQGPELLVQFQDESVVDDSQLPKDRFSAERLKGVDSTLKIQPAELGDSAMYLCASSEHSGANVLTFGAGSRLTVL.